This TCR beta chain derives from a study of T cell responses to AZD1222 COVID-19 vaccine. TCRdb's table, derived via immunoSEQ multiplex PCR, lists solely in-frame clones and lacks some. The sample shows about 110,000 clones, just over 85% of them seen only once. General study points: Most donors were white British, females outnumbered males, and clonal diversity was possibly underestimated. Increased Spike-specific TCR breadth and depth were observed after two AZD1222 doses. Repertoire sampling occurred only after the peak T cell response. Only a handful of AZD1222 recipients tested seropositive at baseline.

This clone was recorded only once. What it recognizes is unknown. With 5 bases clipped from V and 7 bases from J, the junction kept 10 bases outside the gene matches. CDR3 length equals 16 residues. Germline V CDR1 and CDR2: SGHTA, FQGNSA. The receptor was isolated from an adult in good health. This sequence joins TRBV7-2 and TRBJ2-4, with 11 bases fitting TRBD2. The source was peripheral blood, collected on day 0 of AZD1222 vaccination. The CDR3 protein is CASSTGTSGQWNIQYF. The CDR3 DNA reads TGTGCCAGCAGCACCGGGACTAGCGGCCAATGGAACATTCAGTACTTC.